Presented here are 19 T cell receptor beta chains from one specimen sequenced in a study of patients with pleural tuberculosis (dated by TCRdb to about 2014). The reads were generated on an Illumina Genome Analyzer IIx. TCRdb reran the public reads through fastp at Q25 and MiXCR, keeping productive beta chains. Each CDR3 protein appears once, grouped with its most common genes and DNA. For this sample the table gives around 50,000 distinct CDR3 sequences, of which about 7.9% were detected only once. Together, the top ten hold about 17% of the sample. The receptors were sampled from a human donor with pleural tuberculosis.

Many counts were recorded for this clonotype. The chain recombines TRBV5-4 with TRBJ1-1; D is possibly TRBD1 (5 bases). Deletions cut 2 bases from V and 6 bases from J, with 14 bases between. The CDR3 consists of 14 residues. The germline gives CDR1 SGHNT, CDR2 YYREEE (reference sequence). The CDR3 protein is CASSLRGFGAEAFF. For the CDR3, the DNA is TGTGCCAGCAGCTTAAGGGGATTTGGGGCTGAAGCTTTCTTT.

This clonotype has ten or more counts. The V call is TRBV20-1, the J call TRBJ1-5, with TRBD1 as a possible D gene (5 bases). CDR3 length equals 15 residues. The V gene lost 2 bases and the J gene lost 3 bases, with 14 bases spanning the gap. Germline V gene lookup returns CDR1 DFQATT and CDR2 SNEGSKA (reference sequence). This chain's CDR3 is CSARQETEVNQPQHF. In DNA form, the CDR3 reads TGCAGTGCTAGACAGGAGACAGAAGTCAATCAGCCCCAGCATTTT.

This clonotype was observed at least ten times. This chain joins TRBV6-5 and TRBJ1-2; no clear D. The CDR3 runs to 13 residues. Germline CDR1 is MNHEY and CDR2 is SVGAGI. The germline V and J ends were trimmed by 0 bases and 4 bases, with 6 bases remaining between them. The CDR3 bases are TGTGCCAGCAGTTACTCCAGATCCTATGGCTACACCTTC. Its protein is CASSYSRSYGYTF.

This clonotype was seen repeatedly, ten times or more. The V gene is TRBV4-2, the J gene TRBJ2-5, with 8 bases lining up with TRBD2. The CDR3 contains 15 residues. CDR1 is LGHNA and CDR2 is YNFKEQ in the germline V gene. The trim removed 1 base at V and 5 bases at J, leaving 6 bases unmatched. The CDR3 coding sequence is TGTGCCAGCAGCCAAGTGTTAGCGGGAAGGGAGACCCAGTACTTC. Encoded protein: CASSQVLAGRETQYF.

Note on this clonotype: This sequence may be a read error, since a much larger clone differs from it by one base. The CDR3 carries no conserved terminal phenylalanine or tryptophan, so it likely arises from a read error. This rearrangement joins TRBV11-1 to TRBJ1-1; possibly TRBD1 for D (5 bases). CDR3 length equals 14 residues. Germline CDR1 is SGHAT and CDR2 is FQDESV (reference sequence). With 5 bases removed from V and 3 bases from J, the gap between germline ends came to 13 bases. Written as DNA, the CDR3 is TGTGCCAGCAGCCCAGGGAGTTGGGACACTGAAGCTTTCTCT. Translated, it gives CASSPGSWDTEAFS.

This clonotype was detected a few times. The V and J genes are TRBV29-1 and TRBJ2-2; D is uncertain. CDR1 is SQVTM and CDR2 is ANQGSEA in the germline V gene. The CDR3 contains 11 residues. The V and J ends lost 5 bases and 1 base respectively, with 2 bases between them. CDR3 nucleotides: TGCAGCGTTAAGAACACCGGGGAGCTGTTTTTT. It yields the protein CSVKNTGELFF.

As regards this clonotype: A much more abundant neighbour one base away suggests this may be a read error. The rearrangement links TRBV28 to TRBJ2-1; 11 bases agree with TRBD1. This CDR3 spans 16 amino acids. Per germline, CDR1 MDHEN and CDR2 SYDVKM. The CDR3 DNA is TGTGCCAGCAGTTTTAGCGGACAGGGGGCTTACAGTGAGCAGTTCTTC. The encoded protein is CASSFSGQGAYSEQFF.

This clonotype was counted ten times or more. This chain links TRBV20-1 with TRBJ1-2; D not certain. V was clipped by 1 base and J by 3 bases, with 9 bases between them. Germline lookup yields CDR1 DFQATT and CDR2 SNEGSKA (reference sequence). The CDR3 is made up of 13 amino acids. The CDR3 sequence is CSARVAAHYGYTF. CDR3 DNA: TGCAGTGCTAGAGTTGCGGCCCACTATGGCTACACCTTC.

At least ten counts were recorded for this clonotype. The chain is built from TRBV4-2 and TRBJ1-5; D is ambiguous. The CDR3 contains 14 residues. V gave up 0 bases and J gave up 6 bases, with 9 bases separating them. The germline V gene has CDR1 LGHNA and CDR2 YNFKEQ. The CDR3 region is CASSQDHSGQPQHF. The CDR3 DNA sequence: TGTGCCAGCAGCCAAGATCATTCCGGTCAGCCCCAGCATTTT.

This clonotype was recorded at least ten times. The V and J genes are TRBV20-1 and TRBJ2-3; TRBD1 is a possible D gene (6 bases). There are 16 residues in the CDR3. V was cut by 0 bases and J by 3 bases, with 16 bases left in between. Germline lookup yields CDR1 DFQATT and CDR2 SNEGSKA (reference sequence). This chain's CDR3 is CSAREPFLGQTDTQYF. DNA of the CDR3: TGCAGTGCTAGAGAACCCTTTTTAGGACAGACAGATACGCAGTATTTT.

There are a few counts of this clonotype. No conserved phenylalanine or tryptophan is present at the end of the CDR3, so a read error is the likely explanation. The chain employs TRBV13 and TRBJ2-3; D may correspond to TRBD1 or TRBD2 (5 bases each). The CDR3 contains 13 residues. Germline V gene sequence: CDR1 PRHDT, CDR2 FYEKMQ (reference sequence). Trimming stripped 1 base from V and 8 bases from J, with 10 bases between. CDR3 bases: TGTGCCAGCAGCTTAGAGGGGAGAAGTACGCAGTATCTT. Translating gives CASSLEGRSTQYL.

In this sample, this clonotype turned up many times. This chain connects TRBV15 to TRBJ2-3; perhaps D is TRBD1 or TRBD2 (6 bases each). This CDR3 spans 18 amino acids. CDR1 and CDR2 (germline): LNHNV, YYDKDF (reference sequence). V dropped 0 bases and J dropped 6 bases, with 22 bases sitting between them. This chain's CDR3 is CATSRDHRAGTFQDTQYF. CDR3 in DNA: TGTGCCACCAGCAGAGATCACAGGGCGGGAACCTTTCAGGATACGCAGTATTTT.

This clonotype has ten or more counts. V usage is TRBV29-1 and J usage is TRBJ1-1; no definite D call. The CDR3 is 13 amino acids. Germline V lookup: CDR1 SQVTM, CDR2 ANQGSEA. Trimming shortened V by 0 bases and J by 3 bases, and 8 bases separated the two germline ends. The CDR3 region has the DNA TGCAGCGTTGAAGAGCGCGCAGACACTGAAGCTTTCTTT. Translated, it gives CSVEERADTEAFF.

Note on this clonotype: A read error is possible here, since a much larger clone lies one base away. The V gene is TRBV2, the J gene TRBJ2-5, with D possibly matching TRBD2 (5 bases). This CDR3 comprises 14 residues. The germline CDR1 and CDR2 sequences are SNHLY and FYNNEI. Trimming shortened V by 8 bases and J by 0 bases, and 13 bases separated the two germline ends. For the CDR3, the DNA is TGTGCCAGCGGACTCAGGCGGAACCAAGAGACCCAGTACTTC. This encodes CASGLRRNQETQYF.

This clonotype was picked up a small number of times. V and J are TRBV4-2 and TRBJ1-3, with TRBD1 identical over 7 bases. The V gene end was trimmed by 4 bases and the J gene end by 4 bases; junction bases not matched to a gene: 7. Germline V gives CDR1 LGHNA, CDR2 YNFKEQ. This CDR3 contains 15 residues. CDR3 in amino acids: CASSRRRGLGNTIYF. CDR3 bases: TGTGCCAGCAGCCGAAGGAGGGGGCTCGGAAACACCATATATTTT.

This clonotype was observed a few times. The CDR3 reads CASSPELAGLLHEQYF. CDR3 in DNA: TGTGCCAGCAGCCCCGAACTAGCGGGACTTTTACACGAGCAGTACTTC. The chain uses TRBV4-2 and TRBJ2-7, with TRBD2 matching 10 bases. The CDR3 is 16 residues long. Trimming removed 4 bases from V and 5 bases from J; junction bases left unmatched: 11. Germline-derived CDR1 and CDR2 are LGHNA and YNFKEQ.

The chain uses TRBV12-3 or TRBV12-4 and TRBJ1-2, with D possibly matching TRBD1 (5 bases). V lost 7 bases, J lost 5 bases, and 20 bases lay in between. The CDR3 sequence is 15 residues long. In DNA, the CDR3 is TGTGCCAGCACTATCGGATCGCCGGAGGGGTATGGCTACACCTTC. This translates into CASTIGSPEGYGYTF.

This clonotype was counted between two and nine times. This chain links TRBV5-1 with TRBJ2-1; D is ambiguous. The CDR3 is 14 residues long. CDR1 is SGHRS, CDR2 YFSETQ, per germline. The V gene lost 7 bases and the J gene lost 5 bases, with 16 bases spanning the gap. Here the CDR3 reads CASPLTRPDNEQFF. The CDR3 DNA reads TGCGCCAGCCCCCTGACAAGGCCGGACAATGAGCAGTTCTTC. The variable domain in full, completed from reference TRBV5-1 and TRBJ2-1, reads KAGVTQTPRYLIKTRGQQVTLSCSPISGHRSVSWYQQTPGQGLQFLFEYFSETQRNKGNFPGRFSGRQFSNSRSEMNVSTLELGDSALYLCASPLTRPDNEQFFGPGTRLTVL.

The rearrangement uses TRBV29-1 and TRBJ2-7; D is undetermined. The CDR3 sequence is 11 residues long. Trimming shortened V by 6 bases and J by 13 bases, and 19 bases separated the two germline ends. From germline, CDR1 is SQVTM and CDR2 ANQGSEA. CDR3 amino acids: CSVRLEELLYV. CDR3 in DNA: TGCAGCGTCCGCCTGGAAGAACTATTATACGTC.